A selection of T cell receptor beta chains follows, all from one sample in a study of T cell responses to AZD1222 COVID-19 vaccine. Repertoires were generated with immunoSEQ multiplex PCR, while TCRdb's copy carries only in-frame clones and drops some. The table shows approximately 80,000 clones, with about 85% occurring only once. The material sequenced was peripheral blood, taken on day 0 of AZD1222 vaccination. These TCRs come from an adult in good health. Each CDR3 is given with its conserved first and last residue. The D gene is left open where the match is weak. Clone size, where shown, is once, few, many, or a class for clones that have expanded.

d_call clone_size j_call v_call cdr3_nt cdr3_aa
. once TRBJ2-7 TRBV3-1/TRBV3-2 TGTGCCAGCAGCCAAGGTGTGGGAGAGACTTACGAGCAGTACTTC CASSQGVGETYEQYF
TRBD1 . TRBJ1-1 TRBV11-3 TGTGCCAGCAGCCTCAGGGTGGCAGGGGGCGGCACTGAAGCTTTCTTT CASSLRVAGGGTEAFF
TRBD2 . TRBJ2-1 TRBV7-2 TGTGCCAGCAGCTCTCAACCGCAGACTAGCACTGAGCAGTTCTTC CASSSQPQTSTEQFF
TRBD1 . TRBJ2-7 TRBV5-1 TGCGCCAGCAGCACGGACAGGGGGGGCTACGAGCAGTACTTC CASSTDRGGYEQYF
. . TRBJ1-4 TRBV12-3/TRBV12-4 TGTGCCGTCCGGGACGGTAATGAAAAACTGTTTTTT CAVRDGNEKLFF
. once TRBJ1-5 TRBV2 TGTGCCAGCAGTGAAAGTCGGGGCAATCAGCCCCAGCATTTT CASSESRGNQPQHF
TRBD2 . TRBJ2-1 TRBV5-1 TGCGCCAGCAGAACTAGCGGGAGCCGTGACAATGAGCAGTTCTTC CASRTSGSRDNEQFF
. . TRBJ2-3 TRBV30 TGTGCCTGGTGCGAGACCTCGAGCACAGATACGCAGTATTTT CAWCETSSTDTQYF
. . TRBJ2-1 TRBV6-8 TGTGCCAGCAGCAACGGGGCGGGGACCTACAATGAGCAGTTCTTC CASSNGAGTYNEQFF
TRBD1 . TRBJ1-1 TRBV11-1 TGTGCCAGCAGCTCAGCGCAAGGGGGCGCAGGGACTGAAGCTTTCTTT CASSSAQGGAGTEAFF
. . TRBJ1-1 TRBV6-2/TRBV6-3 TGTGCCAGCAGTTATTCCGGGTCGACTGAAGCTTTCTTT CASSYSGSTEAFF
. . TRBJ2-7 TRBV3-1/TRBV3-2 TGTGCCAGCAGCCAAGATTCGGGGGGCAGGGCCTACGAGCAGTACTTC CASSQDSGGRAYEQYF
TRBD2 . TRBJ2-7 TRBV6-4 TGTGCCAGCACCCGCGGGAGGAGGTACGAGCAGTACTTC CASTRGRRYEQYF
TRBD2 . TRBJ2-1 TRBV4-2 TGTGCCAGCAGCCCGGCCGGGACTAGCGGACCGCCCTACAATGAGCAGTTCTTC CASSPAGTSGPPYNEQFF
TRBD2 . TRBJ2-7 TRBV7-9 TGTGCCAGCAGCTTTAGCGGGACCCAGGGGGAGCAGTACTTC CASSFSGTQGEQYF
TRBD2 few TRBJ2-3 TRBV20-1 TGCAGTGCTAGTCTAGCGGGAGGGGGCACAGATACGCAGTATTTT CSASLAGGGTDTQYF
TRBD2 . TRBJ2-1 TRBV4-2 TGTGCCAGCAGCCCCGGGACTAGCGGGGGTAATTTGCAGTTCTTC CASSPGTSGGNLQFF
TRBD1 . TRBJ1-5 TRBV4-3 TGCGCCAGCAGCCAAGATCGCCCTACAGGGGGCAATCAGCCCCAGCATTTT CASSQDRPTGGNQPQHF
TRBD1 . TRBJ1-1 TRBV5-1 TGCGCCAGCAGCAACAGGGGCCGGACTATGAACACTGAAGCTTTCTTT CASSNRGRTMNTEAFF
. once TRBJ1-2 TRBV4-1 TGCGCCAGCAGCCAAGGCCAGCGGGAGGGTGGCTACACCTTC CASSQGQREGGYTF
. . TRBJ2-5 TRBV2 TGTGCCAGCAGTGCCCCAACGACACAGAAGGGGTATGGGACCCAGTACTTC CASSAPTTQKGYGTQYF
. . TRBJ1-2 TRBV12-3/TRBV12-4 TGTGCCAGCAGTGGGAGCTATGGCTACACCTTC CASSGSYGYTF
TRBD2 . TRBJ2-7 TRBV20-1 TGCAGTGCCGGGACTACCTACGAGCAGTACTTC CSAGTTYEQYF
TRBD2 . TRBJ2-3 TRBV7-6 TGTGCCAGCAGCTCATCAAGGACTAGCGGAAGCACAGATACGCAGTATTTT CASSSSRTSGSTDTQYF
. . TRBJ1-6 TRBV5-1 TGCGCCAGCAGTTCCGACGGGAATAATTCACCCCTCCACTTT CASSSDGNNSPLHF
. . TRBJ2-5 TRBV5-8 TGTGCCAGCAGCTTAGGACGGTACCAAGAGACCCAGTACTTC CASSLGRYQETQYF
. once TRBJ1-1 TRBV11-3 TGTGCCAGCAGCTTCGGGGTTTGGACTGAAGCTTTCTTT CASSFGVWTEAFF
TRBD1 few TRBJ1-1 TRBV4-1 TGCGCCAGCAGCCAAGCCCACAGGGGGCGGACTGAAGCTTTCTTT CASSQAHRGRTEAFF
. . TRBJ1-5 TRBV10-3 TGTGCCATCAGTGAGTCCACCGGACGGCAGAATCAGCCCCAGCATTTT CAISESTGRQNQPQHF
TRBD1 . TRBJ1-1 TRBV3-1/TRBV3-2 TGTGCCAGCAGCCCGTGGGGGACAGGGGGGTTTGAAGCTTTCTTT CASSPWGTGGFEAFF
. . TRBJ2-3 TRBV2 TGTGCCAGCAGTGAGGGTACGCCGGCAGATACGCAGTATTTT CASSEGTPADTQYF
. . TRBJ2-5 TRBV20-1 TGCAGTGCTAGCTCTCAAGAGACCCAGTACTTC CSASSQETQYF
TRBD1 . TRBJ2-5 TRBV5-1 TGCGCCAGCAGCTCACAATCAGGGGGAGAGACCCAGTACTTC CASSSQSGGETQYF
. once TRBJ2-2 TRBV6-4 TGTGCCAGCAGTACCCAGGGGACCGGGGAGCTGTTTTTT CASSTQGTGELFF
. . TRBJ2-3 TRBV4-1 TGCGCCAGCAGCGCTTATTTAGATACGCAGTATTTT CASSAYLDTQYF
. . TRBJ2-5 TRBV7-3 TGTGCCAGCAGGATTCAAGAACAGGGAGGGGGAGAGACCCAGTACTTC CASRIQEQGGGETQYF
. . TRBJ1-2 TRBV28 TGTGCCAGCAGTTTAAGGAGGAGGACTAGTCCCCCGCCCGGCTACACCTTC CASSLRRRTSPPPGYTF
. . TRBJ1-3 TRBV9 TGTGCCAGCAGCGAGGACCCTACGAGGGGAAACACCATATATTTT CASSEDPTRGNTIYF
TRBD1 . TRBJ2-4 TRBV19 TGTGCCAGTAGTGGGTTGGGGACAGCAAAAAACATTCAGTACTTC CASSGLGTAKNIQYF
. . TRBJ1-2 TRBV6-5 TGTGCCAGCAGTTTACAGGGAAGCTATGGCTACACCTTC CASSLQGSYGYTF
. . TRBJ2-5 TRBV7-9 TGTGCCAGCAGCTTAGCGCGGCAGGATCTTAGGGAGACCCAGTACTTC CASSLARQDLRETQYF
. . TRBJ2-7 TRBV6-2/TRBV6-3 TGTGCCAGCAGTTACGACATATCCTACGAGCAGTACTTC CASSYDISYEQYF
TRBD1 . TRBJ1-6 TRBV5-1 TGCGCCAGCAGCTTGGGACAGGGCCGAGGTTCACCCCTCCACTTT CASSLGQGRGSPLHF
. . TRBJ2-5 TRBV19 TGTGCCACTTATCGAGGTAGGGCACACCAAGAGACCCAGTACTTC CATYRGRAHQETQYF
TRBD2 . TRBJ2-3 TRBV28 TGTGCCAGCAGCTCCCCCAGCGGGGGCACAGATACGCAGTATTTT CASSSPSGGTDTQYF
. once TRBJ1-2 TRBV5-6 TGTGCCAGCAGCGTCCCGAGGGGGAGCAACTATGGCTACACCTTC CASSVPRGSNYGYTF
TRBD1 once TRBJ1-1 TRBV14 TGTGCCAGCAGCCAAGGGGGACAGGTAATAACTGAAGCTTTCTTT CASSQGGQVITEAFF
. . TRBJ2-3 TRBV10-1 TGCGCCAGCAGTCCTAGGGAGGCCCCCAGAGCGCAGTATTTT CASSPREAPRAQYF